The 19 T cell receptor beta chains in this list originate from one sample, sequenced in a study. The sorted Tregs were CD4+CD25+CD127-/low cells. MiXCR, applied by TCRdb to the 5' RACE reads, yields one record per CDR3 protein. The table includes 35,000 to 50,000 distinct CDR3 sequences, 20% to 25% detected once. The sample comprised Tregs sorted from blood. These receptors were taken from a female donor with breast cancer.

The chain has TRBV29-1 and TRBJ1-1; 7 nucleotides match TRBD1. Per the germline V gene, CDR1 is SQVTM and CDR2 is ANQGSEA. This CDR3 has 12 amino acids. V lost 3 bases to trimming and J lost 6 bases; unmatched junction nucleotides: 4. CDR3 amino acids: CSVDNTGAEAFF. DNA for the CDR3: TGCAGCGTTGATAATACAGGGGCTGAAGCTTTCTTT.

This clonotype occurred a few times. This sequence joins TRBV6-2 or TRBV6-3 and TRBJ2-7; D is undetermined. With 9 bases removed from V and 1 base from J, the gap between germline ends came to 13 bases. CDR1 and CDR2 (germline): MNHEY, SVGEGT. This CDR3 comprises 13 residues. The CDR3 sequence is CASTKLGSYEQYF. CDR3 DNA: TGTGCCAGTACAAAATTGGGGTCCTACGAGCAGTACTTC.

This clonotype was seen many times. J is TRBJ2-1 and V is TRBV5-1; 9 bases match TRBD1. Losses at the gene ends were 4 bases for V and 4 bases for J; bases not matched to a gene: 6. Germline CDR1 SGHRS, CDR2 YFSETQ. This CDR3 has 15 amino acids. The CDR3 coding sequence is TGCGCCAGCAGCATCGGACAGGGGACTTACAATGAGCAGTTCTTC. Its translation: CASSIGQGTYNEQFF.

The chain is built from TRBV6-5 and TRBJ2-7, with D possibly being TRBD1 or TRBD2 (5 bases each). The V gene lost 2 bases and the J gene lost 2 bases, with 16 bases spanning the gap. Germline loops: CDR1 MNHEY, CDR2 SVGAGI. This CDR3 is built from 16 residues. The CDR3 region is CASSYGTGTITYEQYF. The CDR3 coding sequence is TGTGCCAGCAGTTACGGTACCGGGACCATAACCTACGAGCAGTACTTC.

This chain uses TRBV21-1 with TRBJ1-5. TRBV21-1 is a known pseudogene. This CDR3 is built from 16 residues. The DNA for the CDR3 is TGTGCCAGCAGCCCCCAAGTAGGCAGGCGCAATCAGCCCCAGCATTTT. Translation gives CASSPQVGRRNQPQHF.

The chain carries TRBV29-1 and TRBJ2-3; 15 bases are shared with TRBD2. The CDR3 has 17 amino acids. V trimming: 6 bases; J trimming: 1 base; junction bases outside the gene matches: 8. The V gene's germline CDR1 is SQVTM and CDR2 ANQGSEA. CDR3 protein: CSVDGLAGGPGTDTQYF. In DNA, the CDR3 is TGCAGCGTCGACGGACTAGCGGGAGGGCCGGGCACAGATACGCAGTATTTT.

By share, this clonotype ranks as medium-sized. J is TRBJ2-3 and V is TRBV4-1; no clear D gene. This CDR3 spans 14 amino acids. Trimming left V 2 bases short and J 3 bases short, with 9 bases between. Germline assignment: CDR1 MGHRA and CDR2 YSYEKL. The CDR3 bases are TGCGCCAGCAGCCAATGGGTGCGAACAGATACGCAGTATTTT. It encodes CASSQWVRTDTQYF.

This clonotype was counted ten times or more. The V gene is TRBV20-1, the J gene TRBJ1-1, with 10 bases matching TRBD1. There are 13 residues in the CDR3. V lost 7 bases and J lost 5; bases outside the gene matches: 7. From germline, CDR1 is DFQATT and CDR2 SNEGSKA (reference sequence). The CDR3 sequence is CSGLDRGRTEAFF. CDR3 nucleotide sequence: TGCAGTGGCCTAGACAGGGGGCGGACTGAAGCTTTCTTT.

This clonotype has a count of ten or more. This sequence joins TRBV4-1 and TRBJ2-1; D gene uncertain. The CDR3 totals 12 residues. Looked up from germline, CDR1 is MGHRA and CDR2 is YSYEKL. Trimming stripped 1 base from V and 5 bases from J, with 3 bases between. The CDR3 region has the DNA TGCGCCAGCAGCCAAGGCGACAATGAGCAGTTCTTC. Encoded protein: CASSQGDNEQFF.

This clonotype was detected only a few times. The chain uses TRBV12-3 or TRBV12-4 and TRBJ1-1; D call uncertain. The CDR3 length is 14 residues. V was clipped by 2 bases and J by 3 bases, with 10 bases between them. The CDR3 loop reads CASSLRRRDTEAFF. In nucleotides, the CDR3 is TGTGCCAGCAGTTTACGGAGGCGGGACACTGAAGCTTTCTTT.

This clonotype was detected a few times. V usage is TRBV27 and J usage is TRBJ2-1, with D hard to call. Germline V gene lookup returns CDR1 MNHEY and CDR2 SMNVEV (reference sequence). V lost 10 bases and J 4 bases, leaving 20 bases between the germline ends. The CDR3 is 15 amino acids. This CDR3 reads CATRTSFFSYNEQFF. For the CDR3, the DNA is TGTGCCACCCGGACCTCCTTTTTCTCTTACAATGAGCAGTTCTTC.

Comments on this clonotype: Since a much larger clone is just one base distant, this may be a read error. The chain couples TRBV9 to TRBJ1-2; D is unclear. The V gene's germline CDR1 is SGDLS and CDR2 YYNGEE. The CDR3 loop spans 16 amino acids. The ends were cut back, 7 bases at V and 0 bases at J, with 19 bases in the middle. CDR3 bases: TGTGCCAGCGGCCATAGATCTGACGGAGCTAACTATGGCTACACCTTC. Translation gives CASGHRSDGANYGYTF.

Notes on this clonotype: Since no conserved phenylalanine or tryptophan closes the CDR3, a read error is the likely cause. The chain joins TRBV5-4 to TRBJ2-1; 12 nucleotides agree with TRBD2. CDR3 length: 16 residues. The germline CDR1 and CDR2 sequences are SGHNT and YYREEE (reference sequence). V shed 3 bases, J shed 4 bases, and the junction held 5 bases outside the gene matches. The CDR3 region is CASSSGTSGFYNEQFL. The CDR3 DNA is TGTGCCAGCAGCTCCGGGACTAGCGGGTTTTACAATGAGCAGTTCCTC.

This clonotype was observed at least ten times. This chain uses TRBV4-1 with TRBJ2-3; TRBD2 matches at 14 bases. J lost 4 bases, V lost 3 bases, and 9 bases had no gene match. CDR1 is MGHRA and CDR2 is YSYEKL in the germline V gene. The CDR3 is 18 amino acids. Written as DNA, the CDR3 is TGCGCCAGCAGCCATGGGGGACTAGCGGGAGATGTCCCAGATACGCAGTATTTT. It encodes CASSHGGLAGDVPDTQYF.

This clonotype has just a few counts. The chain recombines TRBV7-9 with TRBJ1-1; 11 bases are shared with TRBD1. V lost 5 bases to trimming and J lost 5 bases; unmatched junction nucleotides: 4. This CDR3 has 14 residues. CDR1 SEHNR and CDR2 FQNEAQ come from the germline V gene (reference sequence). CDR3 residues: CASSPGQGGTEAFF. The CDR3 bases are TGTGCCAGCAGCCCGGGACAGGGGGGAACTGAAGCTTTCTTT.

This chain connects TRBV6-5 to TRBJ2-7; 10 nucleotides agree with TRBD1. The junction had 7 bases not matched to a gene; V was cut back by 7 bases and J by 1 base. CDR3 length: 15 amino acids. Germline loops: CDR1 MNHEY, CDR2 SVGAGI. The CDR3 DNA reads TGTGCCAGCAACAGACAGGGGGCCAATTCCTACGAGCAGTACTTC. Protein product: CASNRQGANSYEQYF.

This chain joins TRBV20-1 and TRBJ2-2, with 8 nucleotides matching TRBD1. This CDR3 region has 14 residues. Germline CDR1 DFQATT, CDR2 SNEGSKA (reference sequence). The V segment lost 1 base and the J segment 7 bases; nucleotides outside the gene matches: 5. The CDR3 loop reads CSARVQGASGELFF. DNA of the CDR3: TGCAGTGCTAGAGTCCAGGGGGCGAGCGGGGAGCTGTTTTTT.

For the CDR3, the DNA is TGTGCCAGCAGTGAGGGACTAGCGGGAAACACCGGGGAGCTGTTTTTT. It yields the protein CASSEGLAGNTGELFF. This chain uses TRBV2 with TRBJ2-2; 13 positions match TRBD2. The CDR3 sequence is 16 residues long. Trimming removed 3 bases from V and 2 bases from J; junction bases left unmatched: 0. Germline values: CDR1 SNHLY, CDR2 FYNNEI.

This clonotype was detected many times. The CDR3 is CSVEGLSTDTQYF. The CDR3 DNA reads as TGCAGCGTTGAGGGATTGAGCACAGATACGCAGTATTTT. The chain is built from TRBV29-1 and TRBJ2-3; no firm D call. Trimming removed 3 bases from V and 0 bases from J, with 7 bases in between. Germline CDR1 SQVTM, CDR2 ANQGSEA. The CDR3 runs 13 residues.